Listed below are T cell receptor beta chains from one sample, sequenced in a study of Ad26.COV2.S vaccination and SARS-CoV-2 variants. Assay: immunoSEQ multiplex PCR; the TCRdb copy retains only in-frame clones and omits some. The sample consists of some 460,000 clones, 89% of them appearing once. Sequenced here: peripheral blood, sampled in a trial of Ad26.COV2.S vaccine versus placebo. Every receptor here comes from a person aged 18 to 59 who received the Ad26.COV2.S COVID-19 vaccine or a placebo. Both conserved end residues are part of each CDR3. Fields, in order: J gene, clone size, D gene, V gene, CDR3 protein, CDR3 DNA. D genes are given only for firm matches. Clone size appears in some rows only: once, few, many, or a class for an expanded clone.

>TRBJ1-1|-|-|TRBV19
CASVRVAGLNTEAFF
TGTGCCAGTGTCCGTGTTGCGGGCTTGAACACTGAAGCTTTCTTT
>TRBJ1-1|-|-|TRBV18
CASSLTDTINTEAFF
TGTGCCAGCTCACTTACGGACACCATAAACACTGAAGCTTTCTTT
>TRBJ1-1|-|TRBD1|TRBV7-6
CASSLGTGQGNTEAFF
TGTGCCAGCAGCTTAGGAACGGGACAGGGGAACACTGAAGCTTTCTTT
>TRBJ2-7|-|TRBD1|TRBV18
CASSPGQLSYEQYF
TGTGCCAGCTCACCGGGACAGCTCTCCTACGAGCAGTACTTC
>TRBJ2-1|-|TRBD2|TRBV4-1
CASSHGGVILAGRGSYNEQFF
TGCGCCAGCAGCCACGGGGGTGTAATACTAGCGGGAAGGGGCTCCTACAATGAGCAGTTCTTC
>TRBJ2-1|-|-|TRBV27
CASSPRQYNEQFF
TGTGCCAGCAGTCCGCGACAGTACAATGAGCAGTTCTTC
>TRBJ1-3|few|-|TRBV6-6
CASSYQGTSGNTIYF
TGTGCCAGCAGTTACCAGGGAACCTCTGGAAACACCATATATTTT
>TRBJ1-1|-|-|TRBV19
CASREPGRSSGAEAFF
TGTGCCAGTCGAGAACCGGGACGGAGCTCCGGCGCTGAAGCTTTCTTT
>TRBJ2-1|-|TRBD2|TRBV5-4
CASSSGTNYPSIANEQFF
TGTGCCAGCAGCTCCGGGACTAACTACCCCTCTATCGCCAATGAGCAGTTCTTC
>TRBJ2-7|-|TRBD2|TRBV19
CASSWGLAEYEQYF
TGTGCCAGTAGTTGGGGACTAGCGGAATACGAGCAGTACTTC
>TRBJ2-7|-|-|TRBV7-9
CASSSTGFDEQYF
TGTGCCAGCAGCTCAACAGGGTTCGACGAGCAGTACTTC
>TRBJ1-1|once|-|TRBV5-1
CASSLVGDNTEAFF
TGCGCCAGCAGCTTGGTTGGGGATAACACTGAAGCTTTCTTT
>TRBJ2-7|once|-|TRBV28
CASSFTNRVNYEQYF
TGTGCCAGCAGTTTTACTAACAGGGTCAACTACGAGCAGTACTTC
>TRBJ2-1|-|-|TRBV6-5
CASSPGNEQFF
TGTGCCAGCAGTCCGGGGAATGAGCAGTTCTTC
>TRBJ1-6|-|TRBD1|TRBV12-3/TRBV12-4
CASRGQANSPLHF
TGTGCCAGCAGGGGACAGGCCAATTCACCCCTCCACTTT
>TRBJ2-3|-|-|TRBV28
CASRGLPLDTQYF
TGTGCCAGCCGGGGCCTCCCGCTAGATACGCAGTATTTT
>TRBJ1-2|-|TRBD1|TRBV18
CASSPTGDHGYTF
TGTGCCAGCTCGCCGACAGGGGATCATGGCTACACCTTC
>TRBJ1-5|-|TRBD1|TRBV6-5
CASSDRAGGQPQHF
TGTGCCAGCAGCGACAGGGCGGGGGGTCAGCCCCAGCATTTT
>TRBJ2-3|-|-|TRBV28
CASSFRNGADTQYF
TGTGCCAGCAGTTTCCGGAACGGGGCAGATACGCAGTATTTT
>TRBJ1-2|-|-|TRBV2
CARTGSGYYGYTF
TGTGCCAGAACAGGGTCAGGCTACTATGGCTACACCTTC
>TRBJ1-1|-|TRBD1|TRBV10-1
CASSNGQGGTEAFF
TGCGCCAGCAGCAATGGACAGGGGGGCACTGAAGCTTTCTTT
>TRBJ1-2|-|-|TRBV24-1
CATSRAQDYGYTF
TGTGCCACCAGTAGGGCTCAGGACTATGGCTACACCTTC
>TRBJ2-3|-|TRBD1|TRBV28
CSTSYPGTASTDTQYF
TGCTCTACCTCATACCCGGGGACAGCTAGCACAGATACGCAGTATTTT
>TRBJ1-5|-|-|TRBV7-8
CASSVTRDQPQHF
TGTGCCAGCAGCGTCACGAGGGATCAGCCCCAGCATTTT
>TRBJ2-1|-|-|TRBV5-4
CASSSRTASNEQFF
TGTGCCAGCAGCTCCCGGACAGCGAGCAATGAGCAGTTCTTC
>TRBJ1-6|-|-|TRBV27
CASKQGYNSPLHF
TGTGCCAGCAAACAGGGCTATAATTCACCCCTCCACTTT
>TRBJ1-1|-|-|TRBV28
CASSPYRGGPNTEAFF
TGTGCCAGCAGTCCCTACCGAGGGGGGCCTAACACTGAAGCTTTCTTT
>TRBJ2-7|-|TRBD1|TRBV6-5
CASLQQGTSYEQYF
TGTGCCAGCCTCCAACAGGGGACATCCTACGAGCAGTACTTC
>TRBJ2-7|-|-|TRBV7-6
CASSLAEGEYEQYF
TGTGCCAGCAGCTTAGCGGAAGGAGAATACGAGCAGTACTTC
>TRBJ1-2|-|-|TRBV6-2/TRBV6-3
CASSYFRGGRYGYTF
TGTGCCAGCAGTTACTTTAGGGGGGGCCGGTATGGCTACACCTTC
>TRBJ1-3|-|-|TRBV7-2
CASSLARGGRSGNTIYF
TGTGCCAGCAGCTTAGCGAGGGGGGGGCGCTCTGGAAACACCATATATTTT
>TRBJ2-2|-|-|TRBV18
CASSPRQGPNTGELFF
TGTGCCAGCTCACCAAGGCAGGGTCCGAACACCGGGGAGCTGTTTTTT
>TRBJ1-2|-|-|TRBV11-2
CASSPLDRIYGYTF
TGTGCCAGCAGCCCACTCGACAGGATCTATGGCTACACCTTC